The entry below gives a single T cell receptor beta chain sequence along with its context. These data come from a study of blood T cell repertoires in COVID-19. Background on the study: Collection of acute and convalescent COVID-19 samples took place in the United States, Italy and Spain.

Participants were aged about 18 to 100 years from around 25 US areas. A COVID-19 case had been met by exposed participants during the 2 weeks before study entry. Germline loops: CDR1 SGHKS, CDR2 YYEKEE (reference sequence). This CDR3 region has 15 residues. The germline V and J ends were trimmed by 1 base and 8 bases, with 18 bases remaining between them. The assay was immunoSEQ multiplex PCR, and TCRdb's table has in-frame clones only and misses some. The sample has hundreds of thousands of clones; around 89% are singletons. This rearrangement joins TRBV5-5 to TRBJ1-2, with TRBD1 as a possible D gene (5 bases). The sequence derives from a man aged 25 to 45 who had been exposed to COVID-19. What was sequenced was PBMCs or T cells enriched from blood (not recorded which). The CDR3 coding sequence is TGTGCCAGCAGCTTGACTCCGGAGGGGTTGGGCGGCTACACCTTC. This gives the protein CASSLTPEGLGGYTF.